These 8 T cell receptor beta chains came from one sample sequenced in a study of identical twins. MiXCR, applied by TCRdb to the 5' RACE reads, yields one record per CDR3 protein. The table lists hundreds of thousands of distinct CDR3 sequences, about 9.4% of them singletons, with 0.85% to 1% in the top ten. These data were also reused for a study on yellow fever vaccine responses in identical twins.

Specimen: PBMCs. The receptors come from a woman younger than 30 in good health.

This chain links TRBV10-3 with TRBJ2-1, with TRBD2 as a possible D gene (6 bases). V was trimmed by 8 bases and J by 7 bases, leaving 24 bases between them. This CDR3 contains 16 residues. Germline V gene lookup returns CDR1 ENHRY and CDR2 SYGVKD. In DNA, the CDR3 is TGTGCCATCGGGGCAGTGCGCGGAGGGCCGGGGAATGAGCAGTTCTTC. This sequence encodes CAIGAVRGGPGNEQFF.

There are many counts of this clonotype. J is TRBJ1-5 and V is TRBV20-1; D not resolved. The CDR3 length is 13 residues. From germline, CDR1 is DFQATT and CDR2 SNEGSKA (reference sequence). DNA for the CDR3: TGCAGCGCAAGGGAGGATAGCAATCAGCCCCAGCATTTT. The encoded protein is CSAREDSNQPQHF.

This chain connects TRBV7-6 to TRBJ2-7, with 8 positions matching TRBD2. V lost 5 bases, J lost 4 bases, and 10 bases stayed unmatched. The germline gives CDR1 SGHVS, CDR2 FNYEAQ. The CDR3 is 15 amino acids. The CDR3 spells CASSAVGRATYEQYF. In nucleotides, the CDR3 is TGTGCCAGCAGCGCGGTCGGGAGGGCCACGTACGAGCAGTACTTC.

At least ten counts were recorded for this clonotype. The chain carries TRBV4-3 and TRBJ2-7; no reliable D call. The CDR3 consists of 14 residues. V lost 5 bases and J 4 bases, leaving 15 bases between the germline ends. Germline lookup yields CDR1 LGHNA and CDR2 YSLEER. DNA for the CDR3: TGCGCCAGCAGCAATTCAGTCTGGGAATACGAGCAGTACTTC. It encodes CASSNSVWEYEQYF.

This clonotype has more than one count but fewer than ten. V and J are TRBV7-2 and TRBJ2-7; D gene unclear. The V end was cut by 0 bases, the J end by 2 bases, with 11 bases between. The CDR3 length is 15 residues. CDR1 SGHTA and CDR2 FQGNSA come from the germline V gene. CDR3 residues: CASSLAVLGTYEQYF. As DNA, the CDR3 is TGTGCCAGCAGCTTAGCGGTTTTGGGGACCTACGAGCAGTACTTC.

The chain employs TRBV2 and TRBJ2-7; 9 bases fit TRBD1. The germline V gene has CDR1 SNHLY and CDR2 FYNNEI. The CDR3 is 16 residues long. The J segment lost 3 bases and the V segment lost 6 bases, leaving 12 bases of the junction unmatched. The CDR3 region is CASRPLKPGQGYEQYF. The CDR3 bases are TGTGCCAGCAGACCGTTAAAACCGGGACAGGGCTACGAGCAGTACTTC.

The V and J genes are TRBV4-2 and TRBJ2-7, with D possibly being TRBD1 (6 bases). V lost 3 bases, J lost 3 bases, and 15 bases lay in between. This CDR3 region has 15 residues. Germline V gives CDR1 LGHNA, CDR2 YNFKEQ. CDR3 sequence reads: CASSHLEQGLYEQYF. DNA for the CDR3: TGTGCCAGCAGCCACCTCGAGCAGGGGCTCTACGAGCAGTACTTC.

This clonotype turned up a few times. The chain employs TRBV24-1 and TRBJ2-2, with D tentatively TRBD1 (6 bases). The germline CDR1 and CDR2 sequences are KGHDR and SFDVKD. Between the trimmed V and J ends, which lost 6 bases and 3 bases, there was a span of 10 bases. This CDR3 is built from 14 residues. This CDR3 reads CATSRTDYTGELFF. CDR3 nucleotides: TGTGCCACCAGTCGGACAGACTACACCGGGGAGCTGTTTTTT.